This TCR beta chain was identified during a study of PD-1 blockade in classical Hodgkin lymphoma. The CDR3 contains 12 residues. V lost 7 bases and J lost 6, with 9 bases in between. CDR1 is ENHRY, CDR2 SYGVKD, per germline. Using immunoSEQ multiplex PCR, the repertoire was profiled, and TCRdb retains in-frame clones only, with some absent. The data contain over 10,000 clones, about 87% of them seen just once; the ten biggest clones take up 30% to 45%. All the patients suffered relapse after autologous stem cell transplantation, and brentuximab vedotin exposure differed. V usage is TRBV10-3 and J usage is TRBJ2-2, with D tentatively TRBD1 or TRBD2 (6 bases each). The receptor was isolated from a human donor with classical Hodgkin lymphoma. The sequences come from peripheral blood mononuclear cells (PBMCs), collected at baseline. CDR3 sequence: CAIKGGPGELFF. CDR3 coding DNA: TGTGCCATCAAGGGGGGCCCCGGGGAGCTGTTTTTT.